Only one count was recorded for the clone carrying this TCR beta chain. The sample comes from a study of T cell responses to AZD1222 COVID-19 vaccine. Whole-study context: Samples with a second dose at about 4 or about 12 weeks were pooled together.

Clones were sequenced by immunoSEQ multiplex PCR, and TCRdb holds only the in-frame ones, with some missing. The sample holds some 120,000 clones, approximately 88% seen once. CDR1 is SGHDT and CDR2 is YYEEEE in the germline V gene. The junction had 8 bases not matched to a gene; V was cut back by 4 bases and J by 9 bases. The CDR3 extends over 15 amino acids. The J gene is TRBJ1-6, the V gene TRBV5-6; 9 nucleotides line up with TRBD1. The sequence came from an adult in good health. This material consisted of peripheral blood, taken on day 0 of AZD1222 vaccination. CDR3 in amino acids: CASSPGQGLRSPLHF. The DNA for the CDR3 is TGTGCCAGCAGCCCGGGACAGGGTCTTCGTTCACCCCTCCACTTT. Using reference TRBV5-6 and TRBJ1-6 for the parts outside the CDR3, the full variable domain is DAGVTQSPTHLIKTRGQQVTLRCSPKSGHDTVSWYQQALGQGPQFIFQYYEEEERQRGNFPDRFSGHQFPNYSSELNVNALLLGDSALYLCASSPGQGLRSPLHFGNGTRLTVT.